A selection of T cell receptor beta chains follows, all from one sample in a study of blood T cell repertoires in COVID-19. The table came from immunoSEQ multiplex PCR; TCRdb's copy has only in-frame clones and leaves some out. Of about 230,000 clones in the sample, roughly 81% were seen once. Sequenced sample: peripheral blood. The receptor set was obtained from a man in his forties with acute or convalescent COVID-19. Both conserved end residues are part of each CDR3. The D gene is left open where the match is weak. Clone size is stated in some rows and not others, as once, few, many or a class when expanded.

j_call v_call clone_size d_call cdr3_nt cdr3_aa
TRBJ2-7 TRBV7-2 NA TRBD1 TGTGCCAGCAGCTTAGGGTCCGGACAGGGGAGGTACGAGCAGTACTTC CASSLGSGQGRYEQYF
TRBJ2-1 TRBV9 NA TRBD2 TGTGCCAGCAGCGCCGGGACTAGCGGAGGAAATGAGCAGTTCTTC CASSAGTSGGNEQFF
TRBJ2-3 TRBV4-3 NA TRBD2 TGCGCCAGCAGCCAAGACCTTGCGGGGGGGGGCACAGATACGCAGTATTTT CASSQDLAGGGTDTQYF
TRBJ1-5 TRBV2 NA NA TGTGCCAGCGGGGGGAATAGCAATCAGCCCCAGCATTTT CASGGNSNQPQHF
TRBJ2-1 TRBV9 few TRBD2 TGTGCCAGCAGCGCCACCGGGACTAATTACAATGAGCAGTTCTTC CASSATGTNYNEQFF
TRBJ2-7 TRBV6-5 once NA TGTGCCAGCTGGGCACCGGACAAAAAAACGTACGAGCAGTACTTC CASWAPDKKTYEQYF
TRBJ2-7 TRBV5-1 NA NA TGCGCCAGCAGCTTGGCGGGGGGCATGGTCTACGAGCAGTACTTC CASSLAGGMVYEQYF
TRBJ1-6 TRBV5-6 NA NA TGTGCCAGCAGCCCCTACCAGGCGGGCTCCTATAATTCACCCCTCCACTTT CASSPYQAGSYNSPLHF
TRBJ2-3 TRBV28 few TRBD2 TGTGCCAGCAGTGCTCCCGGGACTAGTCCTAGCACAGATACGCAGTATTTT CASSAPGTSPSTDTQYF
TRBJ2-1 TRBV7-2 NA TRBD1 TGTGCCAGCAGCTTCGACAGGGACTCCTACAATGAGCAGTTCTTC CASSFDRDSYNEQFF
TRBJ2-2 TRBV3-1/TRBV3-2 NA NA TGTGCCAGCAGCCTGGGGGGTTTCGGGGAGCTGTTTTTT CASSLGGFGELFF
TRBJ2-1 TRBV14 NA NA TGTGCCAGCAGCCACAGGGTTTCCAACAATGAGCAGTTCTTC CASSHRVSNNEQFF
TRBJ2-2 TRBV2 NA TRBD1 TGTGCCAGCAGAATAAGGCGAGGGGGCGAGGTGCCCTGGGAGCTGTTTTTT CASRIRRGGEVPWELFF
TRBJ1-2 TRBV7-2 NA NA TGTGCCAGCAGCTTGTTTACCCTCGGACAGAGAGATGAAAGCTACACCTTC CASSLFTLGQRDESYTF
TRBJ1-5 TRBV2 many NA TGTGCCAGCAGTCAGGGGTACGGTCAGCCCCAGCATTTT CASSQGYGQPQHF
TRBJ1-4 TRBV7-9 once NA TGTGCCAGCAGCTTAAACCGGGCGGGTGAAAAACTGTTTTTT CASSLNRAGEKLFF
TRBJ2-3 TRBV2 few TRBD1 TGTGCCAGCAGTCGACAGGGGGGGGGCACAGATACGCAGTATTTT CASSRQGGGTDTQYF
TRBJ2-5 TRBV13 NA TRBD2 TGTGCCAGCAGCCCGGGACTAGCGGGGCAGGAGACCCAGTACTTC CASSPGLAGQETQYF
TRBJ2-7 TRBV6-5 NA NA TGTGCCAGCAGTTCAAATTCCTACGAGCAGTACTTC CASSSNSYEQYF
TRBJ2-6 TRBV6-2/TRBV6-3 few NA TGTGCCAGCAGTTACGCAAACTCGTTCGCTGGGGCCAACGTCCTGACTTTC CASSYANSFAGANVLTF
TRBJ1-5 TRBV28 NA TRBD1 TGTGCCAGCAGTTTACCTACAGGGGGCGGCCAGCCCCAGCATTTT CASSLPTGGGQPQHF
TRBJ1-1 TRBV10-3 NA NA TGTGCCATCGGAAGGGGGACACCCGGGCACACTGAAGCTTTCTTT CAIGRGTPGHTEAFF
TRBJ2-7 TRBV16 NA NA TGTGCCAGCAGCCAAAGTACTGGGAGCGAGCAGTACTTC CASSQSTGSEQYF
TRBJ2-2 TRBV7-9 NA NA TGTGCCAGCAGCTTTCCGGTTGGGGAGCTGTTTTTT CASSFPVGELFF
TRBJ1-1 TRBV25-1 NA NA TGTGCCAGCAGTGAACCAGGGGCCAACACTGAAGCTTTCTTT CASSEPGANTEAFF
TRBJ2-2 TRBV5-1 NA NA TGCGCCAGCAGCGGGACTGGGGACACCGGGGAGCTGTTTTTT CASSGTGDTGELFF
TRBJ2-3 TRBV9 NA TRBD2 TGTGCCAGCAGCCCCAGGGGACTAGCGGGGGAGCCTCGCACAGATACGCAGTATTTT CASSPRGLAGEPRTDTQYF
TRBJ2-1 TRBV28 NA TRBD2 TGTGCCAGCAGAAACACCCCCGGGACTAGCGGGGGAGGCTCCTACAATGAGCAGTTCTTC CASRNTPGTSGGGSYNEQFF
TRBJ2-2 TRBV5-1 NA NA TGCGCCAGCAGCCCGAGGGGGTTCAACACCGGGGAGCTGTTTTTT CASSPRGFNTGELFF
TRBJ2-7 TRBV2 NA NA TGTGCCAGCAGTACTTCAGGGTCCCCCTTCTACGAGCAGTACTTC CASSTSGSPFYEQYF
TRBJ1-5 TRBV27 few TRBD1 TGTGCCAGCAGTGCACAGGGGAAGAGCAATCAGCCCCAGCATTTT CASSAQGKSNQPQHF
TRBJ1-5 TRBV18 NA NA TGTGCCAGCTCACGGTCAGGGGTGGATCAGCCCCAGCATTTT CASSRSGVDQPQHF
TRBJ1-5 TRBV4-3 NA TRBD1 TGCGCCAGCAGCCAAGAATGGTGGACAGGGAGACAGCCCCAGCATTTT CASSQEWWTGRQPQHF
TRBJ1-3 TRBV2 NA TRBD1 TGTGCCAGCAGACAGGGGGGCTCTGGAAACACCATATATTTT CASRQGGSGNTIYF
TRBJ1-3 TRBV9 NA TRBD1 TGTGCCAGCAGCCCTTGGGACAGCAACTCTGGAAACACCATATATTTT CASSPWDSNSGNTIYF
TRBJ2-3 TRBV7-3 NA NA TGTGCCAGCAGTTTGCGAGAGGCGGCGGCAGATACGCAGTATTTT CASSLREAAADTQYF
TRBJ2-7 TRBV7-9 NA NA TGTGCCAGCAGCCCCCGGGACATCTACGCTACGAACGAGCAGTACTTC CASSPRDIYATNEQYF
TRBJ1-2 TRBV18 NA NA TGTGCCAGCTCACCAGACGAGAGGGATGGCTACACCTTC CASSPDERDGYTF
TRBJ1-6 TRBV5-6 NA TRBD1 TGTGCCAGCAGCTTAGGGACAGGGATTACTTCACCCCTCCACTTT CASSLGTGITSPLHF
TRBJ2-1 TRBV18 NA NA TGTGCCAGCTCAAGTTTAGATGAGCAGTTCTTC CASSSLDEQFF
TRBJ2-3 TRBV7-8 NA TRBD1 TGTGCCAGCAGCGTCAGGGACAGGGTTACAGATACGCAGTATTTT CASSVRDRVTDTQYF
TRBJ2-1 TRBV11-2 NA NA TGTGCCAGCAGGCGACAGACCTACAATGAGCAGTTCTTC CASRRQTYNEQFF
TRBJ2-7 TRBV10-3 NA TRBD1 TGTGCCATCAGTGAGTCCGAAGGGGGCAAGCAGTACTTC CAISESEGGKQYF
TRBJ1-6 TRBV19 once TRBD1 TGTGCCAGTGGGGACAGGGGAATAAATTCACCCCTCCACTTT CASGDRGINSPLHF
TRBJ1-5 TRBV6-2/TRBV6-3 NA TRBD1 TGTGCCAGCAGTAGACAGGGACCCAATCAGCCCCAGCATTTT CASSRQGPNQPQHF
TRBJ2-7 TRBV10-3 NA NA TGTGCCATCAGTGATGTGACAGTTGGTGTATCCTACGAGCAGTACTTC CAISDVTVGVSYEQYF
TRBJ1-4 TRBV6-5 NA NA TGTGCCAGCAGTTACGGGAACAGGAAAGTACTGTTTTTT CASSYGNRKVLFF
TRBJ2-2 TRBV6-5 once TRBD2 TGTGCCACCGGGGGGGCCGGGGAGCTGTTTTTT CATGGAGELFF
TRBJ1-5 TRBV5-1 NA TRBD1 TGCGCCAGCAGCTTGGATAGACAGGGAAAACAGCCCCAGCATTTT CASSLDRQGKQPQHF
TRBJ1-2 TRBV28 NA NA TGTGCCAGCAGTTTTCTCAGCTATGGCTACACCTTC CASSFLSYGYTF
TRBJ1-1 TRBV27 NA NA TGTGCCAGCAGTTTAGGGAGGGGCACTGAAGCTTTCTTT CASSLGRGTEAFF
TRBJ1-4 TRBV10-2 NA TRBD1 TGCGCCAGCAGTGACTCTCCCCGGGACAGGGAGAAAAAACTGTTTTTT CASSDSPRDREKKLFF
TRBJ1-2 TRBV11-1 NA NA TGTGCCAGCAGCTTACGGGGAATCCACTATGGCTACACCTTC CASSLRGIHYGYTF
TRBJ2-7 TRBV30 NA NA TGTGCCTGGAGTGTTGATTTCGGGGTTGGAGAGCAGTACTTC CAWSVDFGVGEQYF
TRBJ2-3 TRBV5-4 NA TRBD2 TGTGCCAGCAGCTTGGGGCGGGGGGCCCCCGCAGATACGCAGTATTTT CASSLGRGAPADTQYF
TRBJ2-2 TRBV12-3/TRBV12-4 NA NA TGTGCCAGCAGTTTAGGGACAGCCGGGGAGCTGTTTTTT CASSLGTAGELFF
TRBJ2-3 TRBV11-1 few NA TGTGCCAGCAGCTTGGCAGGGGCCCATACGCAGTATTTT CASSLAGAHTQYF
TRBJ1-2 TRBV7-9 NA NA TGTGCCAGCAGCCCAACCCTCACTAGGCCCTACACCTTC CASSPTLTRPYTF